The 20 T cell receptor beta chains in this list originate from one sample, sequenced in a study of spatial heterogeneity in lung cancer. Time point described: blood at routine non-recurrence follow-up after resection. Each CDR3 protein gets one entry after TCRdb re-called the 5' RACE reads with MiXCR. The sample records 85,000 to 100,000 distinct CDR3 sequences, approximately 19% being singletons. Source: PBMCs, taken at follow-up. These receptors were taken from a male donor with early-stage non-small cell lung cancer.

Worth noting for this clonotype: Since a much larger clone is just one base distant, this may be a read error. This chain joins TRBV7-8 and TRBJ2-7, with D perhaps matching TRBD2 (5 bases). Per germline, CDR1 SGHVS and CDR2 FQNEAQ. This CDR3 comprises 13 residues. CDR3 protein: CVTATDGTYEQYF. CDR3 DNA sequence: TGTGTCACGGCGACGGACGGGACCTACGAGCAGTACTTC.

Only a few counts were recorded for this clonotype. The chain joins TRBV20-1 to TRBJ1-2; D perhaps matches TRBD1 (5 bases). The CDR3 totals 15 residues. From germline, CDR1 is DFQATT and CDR2 SNEGSKA (reference sequence). Trimming removed 0 bases from V and 7 bases from J, with 18 bases in between. The chain's CDR3 is CSARDPGKTESGYTF. The CDR3 DNA follows: TGCAGTGCTAGAGATCCAGGGAAGACAGAAAGTGGCTACACCTTC.

There are many counts of this clonotype. The rearrangement uses TRBV7-2 and TRBJ2-5; 8 bases line up with TRBD2. This CDR3 region has 15 residues. The V segment lost 5 bases and the J segment 2 bases; nucleotides outside the gene matches: 7. In germline, CDR1 is SGHTA, CDR2 FQGNSA. The CDR3 reads CASSPTSGLQETQYF. CDR3 DNA sequence: TGTGCCAGCAGCCCAACTAGCGGCCTTCAAGAGACCCAGTACTTC.

V usage is TRBV11-2 and J usage is TRBJ2-4; D gene unclear. The germline CDR1 and CDR2 sequences are SGHAT and FQNNGV. V was shortened by 5 bases and J by 2 bases, with 10 bases between the two germline ends. This CDR3 comprises 14 residues. CDR3 in DNA: TGTGCCAGCAGCCTTCGTGAGACCAAAAACATTCAGTACTTC. This sequence encodes CASSLRETKNIQYF. The full variable domain, completed using reference TRBV11-2 and TRBJ2-4, is EAGVAQSPRYKIIEKRQSVAFWCNPISGHATLYWYQQILGQGPKLLIQFQNNGVVDDSQLPKDRFSAERLKGVDSTLKIQPAKLEDSAVYLCASSLRETKNIQYFGAGTRLSVL.

This clonotype was observed a handful of times. The chain carries TRBV2 and TRBJ1-5, with a weak D call TRBD1 (6 bases). This CDR3 comprises 13 residues. Trimming removed 1 base from V and 5 bases from J, with 6 bases in between. Per germline, CDR1 SNHLY and CDR2 FYNNEI. This CDR3 reads CASSEEGDQPQHF. The CDR3 region has the DNA TGTGCCAGCAGTGAAGAGGGGGATCAGCCCCAGCATTTT.

V is TRBV11-2 and J is TRBJ2-5; D ambiguous. CDR1 and CDR2 (germline): SGHAT, FQNNGV. This CDR3 contains 13 residues. Trimming removed 1 base from V and 0 bases from J, with 3 bases in between. The CDR3 loop is CASSLGHQETQYF. CDR3 bases: TGTGCCAGCAGCTTAGGACACCAAGAGACCCAGTACTTC.

The genes are TRBV3-1 and TRBJ1-2, with 9 bases that match TRBD1. This CDR3 region has 14 residues. V lost 7 bases and J lost 5; bases outside the gene matches: 8. CDR1 is LGHDT, CDR2 YNNKEL, per germline (reference sequence). The CDR3 bases are TGTGCCAGCAACTGGGACAGGGCCAAATATGGCTACACCTTC. Its protein product is CASNWDRAKYGYTF.

This clonotype occurred many times. The rearrangement uses TRBV12-5 and TRBJ1-4; TRBD1 agrees at 8 bases. CDR1 is LGHNT and CDR2 is FRNRAP in the germline V gene. The CDR3 has 15 residues. Losses at the gene ends were 7 bases for V and 8 bases for J; bases not matched to a gene: 12. Here the CDR3 DNA reads TGTGCTAGTGCCTCCAGGACAGGGATGGAAGAAAAACTGTTTTTT. This codes for CASASRTGMEEKLFF.

A word on this clonotype: The junction departs from the called germline gene at one end, perhaps through a read error. The rearrangement joins TRBV18 to TRBJ1-5; D uncertain. The germline V gene has CDR1 KGHSH and CDR2 LQKENI. The CDR3 totals 16 residues. The CDR3 region is CASSPRKGGSNQPQHF. CDR3 coding DNA: TGTGCCAGCTCACCACGCAAGGGTGGGAGCAATCAGCCCCAACATTTT.

This clonotype was detected a few times. This sequence joins TRBV5-6 and TRBJ2-6, with D possibly being TRBD1 (5 bases). The CDR3 is made up of 16 amino acids. The ends were cut back, 2 bases at V and 0 bases at J, with 9 bases in the middle. Germline V lookup: CDR1 SGHDT, CDR2 YYEEEE. Here the CDR3 DNA reads TGTGCCAGCAGCTTTAGGACAACCTCTGGGGCCAACGTCCTGACTTTC. Its translation is CASSFRTTSGANVLTF.

The rearrangement links TRBV24-1 to TRBJ2-4; no definite D call. The CDR3 covers 13 residues. Looked up from germline, CDR1 is KGHDR and CDR2 is SFDVKD. V lost 3 bases, J lost 3 bases, and 5 bases lay in between. CDR3: CATSDRVKNIQYF. The CDR3 coding sequence is TGTGCCACCAGTGATCGGGTCAAAAACATTCAGTACTTC.

CDR3 amino acids: CASSQDSGQIDTQYF. CDR3 coding DNA: TGCGCCAGCAGCCAAGATAGCGGACAGATAGATACGCAGTATTTT. J is TRBJ2-3 and V is TRBV4-1; D could derive from TRBD1 or TRBD2 (6 bases each). Germline assignment: CDR1 MGHRA and CDR2 YSYEKL. There are 15 residues in the CDR3. Deletions cut 0 bases from V and 5 bases from J, with 12 bases between.

This clonotype was detected a few times. The J gene is TRBJ2-3, the V gene TRBV29-1; D is possibly TRBD1 (6 bases). This CDR3 is 13 amino acids long. Germline CDR1 and CDR2: SQVTM and ANQGSEA. V lost 6 bases and J lost 0, with 10 bases in between. This CDR3 is CSVTTGSTDTQYF. DNA for the CDR3: TGCAGCGTGACGACAGGTAGCACAGATACGCAGTATTTT.

This clonotype has at least ten counts. The gene calls are TRBV29-1 and TRBJ1-2; D call uncertain. The V end lost 2 bases, the J end lost 4 bases, and 8 bases lay between the germline ends. The CDR3 runs to 12 residues. Germline V gene lookup returns CDR1 SQVTM and CDR2 ANQGSEA. CDR3 nucleotides: TGCAGCGTTGAACGGGCGACCTATGGCTACACCTTC. It codes for CSVERATYGYTF.

This clonotype has a count of ten or more. V usage is TRBV11-2 and J usage is TRBJ1-2; D is unresolved. The length of the CDR3 is 14 residues. Trimming pared 4 bases from V and 1 base from J, leaving 10 bases between. Looked up from germline, CDR1 is SGHAT and CDR2 is FQNNGV. This chain's CDR3 is CASSSRGSNYGYTF. The DNA for the CDR3 is TGTGCCAGCAGCTCCCGTGGGAGTAACTATGGCTACACCTTC.

This clonotype was counted only a few times. V is TRBV7-9 and J is TRBJ2-5; 9 bases align to TRBD1. CDR1 and CDR2 from the germline V gene are SEHNR and FQNEAQ (reference sequence). V lost 6 bases, J lost 4 bases, and 15 bases stayed unmatched. The CDR3 sequence is 17 residues long. For the CDR3, the DNA is TGTGCCAGCAGTTACCCCCCGGGACAGGGAGTATCAGAGACCCAGTACTTC. Protein: CASSYPPGQGVSETQYF.

This clonotype showed up just once. This sequence joins TRBV27 and TRBJ2-3, with D maybe TRBD1 (6 bases). Trimming stripped 5 bases from V and 2 bases from J, with 11 bases between. The V gene's germline CDR1 is MNHEY and CDR2 SMNVEV (reference sequence). The CDR3 has 14 amino acids. CDR3 loop: CASSLQGYTDTQYF. CDR3 in DNA: TGTGCCAGCAGTCTCCAGGGGTACACAGATACGCAGTATTTT.

This clonotype came up a few times. The chain combines TRBV29-1 with TRBJ1-1, with D maybe TRBD1 (6 bases). Germline CDR1 and CDR2: SQVTM and ANQGSEA. The V end was cut by 7 bases, the J end by 1 base, with 16 bases between. This CDR3 is built from 14 residues. The DNA of the CDR3 is TGCAGCGCGAGGGCAGGGGCTCGGAACACTGAAGCTTTCTTT. Protein: CSARAGARNTEAFF. The full variable domain, in which reference TRBV29-1 and TRBJ1-1 provide the parts outside the CDR3, is SAVISQKPSRDICQRGTSLTIQCQVDSQVTMMFWYRQQPGQSLTLIATANQGSEATYESGFVIDKFPISRPNLTFSTLTVSNMSPEDSSIYLCSARAGARNTEAFFGQGTRLTVV.

This chain uses TRBV12-3 or TRBV12-4 with TRBJ2-3; no clear D. Trimming stripped 6 bases from V and 7 bases from J, with 8 bases between. This CDR3 contains 11 residues. The CDR3 here is CASSLMNTQYF. The CDR3 nucleotides read TGTGCCAGCAGCCTTATGAATACGCAGTATTTT.

This chain joins TRBV29-1 and TRBJ2-1; 8 bases align to TRBD1. This CDR3 has 16 amino acids. The germline V gene has CDR1 SQVTM and CDR2 ANQGSEA. V was clipped by 4 bases and J by 8 bases; unmatched bases: 16. CDR3 DNA: TGCAGCGTTGCAGATTTCCAGGGGGCATTTATCGATGAGCAGTTCTTC. It specifies CSVADFQGAFIDEQFF.